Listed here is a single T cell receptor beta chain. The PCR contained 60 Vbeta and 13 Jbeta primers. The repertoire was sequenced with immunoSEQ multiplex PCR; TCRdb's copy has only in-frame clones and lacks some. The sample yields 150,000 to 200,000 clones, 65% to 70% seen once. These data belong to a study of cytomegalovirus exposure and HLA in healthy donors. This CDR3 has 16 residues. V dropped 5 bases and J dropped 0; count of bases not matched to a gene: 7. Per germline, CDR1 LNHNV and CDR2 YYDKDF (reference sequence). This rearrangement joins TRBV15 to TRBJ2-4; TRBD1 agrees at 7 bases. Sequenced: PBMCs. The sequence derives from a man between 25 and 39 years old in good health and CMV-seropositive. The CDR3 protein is CATSRWDSQAKNIQYF. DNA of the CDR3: TGTGCCACCAGCCGATGGGACAGCCAAGCCAAAAACATTCAGTACTTC.